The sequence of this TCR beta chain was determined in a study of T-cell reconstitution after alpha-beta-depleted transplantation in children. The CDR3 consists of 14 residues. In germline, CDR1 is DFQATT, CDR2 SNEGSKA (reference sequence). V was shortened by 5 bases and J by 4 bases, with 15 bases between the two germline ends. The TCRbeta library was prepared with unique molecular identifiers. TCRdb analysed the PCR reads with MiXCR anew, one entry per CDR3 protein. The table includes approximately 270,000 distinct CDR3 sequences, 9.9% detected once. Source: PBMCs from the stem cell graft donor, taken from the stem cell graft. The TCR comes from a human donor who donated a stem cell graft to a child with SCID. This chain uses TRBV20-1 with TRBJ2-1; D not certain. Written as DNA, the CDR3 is TGCAGTGCTCGTAGAACAACCGATTACAATGAGCAGTTCTTC. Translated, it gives CSARRTTDYNEQFF.